This T cell receptor beta chain derives from a study of shared clonotypes between healthy human individuals. Study results and limitations: Non-shared clonotypes had lower generation probabilities than clonotypes shared by all four sorted-subset donors. When naive CD4 clonotypes were compared across several donors, around 5% were shared.

DNA at 150 to 250 ng, tens of thousands of T cell genomes, went into sorted-subset replicate PCRs. Sequenced by immunoSEQ multiplex PCR; TCRdb stores in-frame clones only, minus some. Altogether around 1.1 million clones are present, approximately 80% being singletons, with the ten largest covering more than 0.85%. CDR1 and CDR2 (germline): GTSNPN, SVGIG (reference sequence). This CDR3 has 12 amino acids. Remarks on this clone: Antigen: not known. At one end the junction does not follow the germline gene, possibly because of a read error.

Sequencing used memory CD4+ T cells from PBMCs. Subset described: CD45RA-negative fraction. This receptor was obtained from a man between 18 and 29 years old in good health. Some clones in this sample may be carry-over from other donors' samples. The chain combines TRBV30 with TRBJ1-4, with 9 bases that match TRBD1. The CDR3 DNA is TGTGCCTGGGTGGGACAGGGCGAAAAACTGCTTTTT. Amino acid sequence: CAWVGQGEKLLF.